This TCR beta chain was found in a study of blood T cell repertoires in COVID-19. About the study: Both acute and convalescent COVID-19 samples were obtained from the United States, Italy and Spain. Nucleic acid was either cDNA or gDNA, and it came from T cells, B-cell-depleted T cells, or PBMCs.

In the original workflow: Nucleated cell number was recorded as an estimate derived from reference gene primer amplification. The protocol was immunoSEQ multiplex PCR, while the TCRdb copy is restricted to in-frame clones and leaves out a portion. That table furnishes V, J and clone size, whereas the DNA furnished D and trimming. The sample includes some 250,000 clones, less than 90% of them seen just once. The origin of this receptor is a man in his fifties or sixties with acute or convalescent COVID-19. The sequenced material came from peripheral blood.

The CDR3 sequence: CASSRSGQETQYF. Here the CDR3 DNA reads TGTGCCAGCAGTAGAAGCGGGCAAGAGACCCAGTACTTC. This chain uses TRBV25-1 with TRBJ2-5; D is possibly TRBD2 (6 bases). This CDR3 comprises 13 residues. V lost 5 bases and J 2 bases, leaving 9 bases between the germline ends. Per the germline V gene, CDR1 is MGHDK and CDR2 is SYGVNS.